This TCR beta chain was profiled in a study of beta chain features in type 1 diabetes. Naive, central memory, regulatory and stem cell-like memory cells within the CD4+ compartment were sorted using CD45RO/CCR7/CD25/CD127/CD95/CD27. Expressed TCRB transcripts were sequenced because the isolated RNA had all been reverse transcribed beforehand. Clones were read by immunoSEQ multiplex PCR, and TCRdb kept only the in-frame ones, dropping some. The sample yields approximately 270,000 clones, roughly an eighth seen once. This clone was counted only a few times. Its antigen is not identified. General study findings and limits: Diminished insertions and augmented deletions at VDJ junctions characterized type 1 diabetes patients. Among patients with Type 1 diabetes, TCRB CDR3s were moderately but significantly shorter in every one of the four CD4+ subsets.

This receptor was identified in a man aged 25 to 45 with type 1 diabetes. The sample consisted of naive CD4+ T cells from blood.

DNA for the CDR3: TGCAGCGTTGAAGATCGTGGGCGAATCAACACCGGGGAGCTGTTTTTT. This gives the protein CSVEDRGRINTGELFF. The chain combines TRBV29-1 with TRBJ2-2; D is undetermined. Between the trimmed V and J ends, which lost 0 bases and 2 bases, there was a span of 13 bases. Per germline, CDR1 SQVTM and CDR2 ANQGSEA. The CDR3 consists of 16 residues.